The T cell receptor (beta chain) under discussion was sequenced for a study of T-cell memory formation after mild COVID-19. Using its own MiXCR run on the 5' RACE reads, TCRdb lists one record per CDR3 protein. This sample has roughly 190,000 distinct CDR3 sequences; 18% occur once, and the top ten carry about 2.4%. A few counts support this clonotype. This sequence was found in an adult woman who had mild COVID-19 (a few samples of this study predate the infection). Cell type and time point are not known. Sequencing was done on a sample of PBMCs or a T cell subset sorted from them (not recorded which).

The CDR3: CASSLTGWTEAFF. CDR3 sequence (DNA): TGTGCCAGCAGCTTAACAGGGTGGACTGAAGCTTTCTTT. The V gene is TRBV7-9, the J gene TRBJ1-1, with a weak D call TRBD1 (6 bases). From germline, CDR1 is SEHNR and CDR2 FQNEAQ (reference sequence). Trimming pared 2 bases from V and 5 bases from J, leaving 9 bases between. This CDR3 has 13 amino acids.